This entry lists 13 T cell receptor beta chains sequenced from one sample in a study of cytomegalovirus exposure and HLA in healthy donors (dated by TCRdb to the late 2010s). The library was obtained by the immunoSEQ multiplex PCR assay. For the multiplex PCR, a mixture combining 60 forward primers for TCR Vbeta segments and 13 reverse primers for TCR Jbeta segments was used. TCRdb took this table from immuneACCESS and kept in-frame rearrangements with V and J called. Such tables lack part of the clones; where checked against another copy, unresolved V genes explain under half of the gap, and the rest is unexplained. The sample data list about 120,000 clones, and 79% of these were observed just once. Together, the top ten hold 2% to 2.5% of the sample. The sequenced sample was PBMCs. The source of these receptors is a man aged 18 to 30 in good health and CMV-seronegative.

This rearrangement joins TRBV28 to TRBJ2-1; 10 bases agree with TRBD2. The CDR3 has 15 residues. Per germline, CDR1 MDHEN and CDR2 SYDVKM. J was trimmed by 3 bases and V by 5 bases; bases with no gene match: 4. In DNA, the CDR3 is TGTGCCAGCAGTCTCAGCGGGAGGGACTACAATGAGCAGTTCTTC. Translation: CASSLSGRDYNEQFF. The variable domain in full, with the rest retrieved from reference TRBV28 and TRBJ2-1, is DVKVTQSSRYLVKRTGEKVFLECVQDMDHENMFWYRQDPGLGLRLIYFSYDVKMKEKGDIPEGYSVSREKKERFSLILESASTNQTSMYLCASSLSGRDYNEQFFGPGTRLTVL.

The J gene is TRBJ2-3, the V gene TRBV4-2, with D unresolved. V was trimmed by 4 bases and J by 4 bases, leaving 15 bases between them. Germline loops: CDR1 LGHNA, CDR2 YNFKEQ. The CDR3 has 15 amino acids. In DNA, the CDR3 is TGTGCCAGCAGCCCAAAACTAACCCCGTCAGATACGCAGTATTTT. Translation: CASSPKLTPSDTQYF.

J is TRBJ2-5 and V is TRBV5-6; no reliable D call. The V end was cut by 0 bases, the J end by 5 bases, with 5 bases between. Germline CDR1 SGHDT, CDR2 YYEEEE. The CDR3 runs to 12 residues. The CDR3 DNA sequence: TGTGCCAGCAGCTTGGATTCGGAGACCCAGTACTTC. Its translation is CASSLDSETQYF.

The rearrangement links TRBV7-2 to TRBJ2-3, with 13 bases aligning to TRBD2. J gave up 5 bases and V 5 bases, and 16 bases lay outside the gene matches. CDR1 SGHTA and CDR2 FQGNSA come from the germline V gene. The CDR3 is 19 residues long. This CDR3 reads CASSQDPGLAGIRIDTQYF. The CDR3 nucleotides are TGTGCCAGCAGCCAAGACCCGGGACTAGCGGGGATAAGAATAGATACGCAGTATTTT.

This clone has only a few counts. The chain recombines TRBV15 with TRBJ1-1; TRBD1 agrees at 7 bases. This CDR3 has 9 amino acids. Germline V CDR1 and CDR2: LNHNV, YYDKDF (reference sequence). V shed 10 bases and J 11 bases; nucleotides not matched to a gene: 4. The CDR3 nucleotides read TGTGCCAAGGCAGGGGGGGCTTTCTTT. Translation: CAKAGGAFF.

The chain links TRBV2 to TRBJ1-1; D not certain. Per germline, CDR1 SNHLY and CDR2 FYNNEI. Trimming took 5 bases from V and 4 from J, leaving 14 bases between them. The CDR3 runs 14 residues. CDR3 amino acids: CASSLLSGVTEAFF. In DNA form, the CDR3 reads TGTGCCAGCAGTTTGCTTAGTGGAGTCACTGAAGCTTTCTTT. The full variable domain, its missing parts supplied by reference TRBV2 and TRBJ1-1, is EPEVTQTPSHQVTQMGQEVILRCVPISNHLYFYWYRQILGQKVEFLVSFYNNEISEKSEIFDDQFSVERPDGSNFTLKIRSTKLEDSAMYFCASSLLSGVTEAFFGQGTRLTVV.

V usage is TRBV5-5 and J usage is TRBJ1-2; D is perhaps TRBD1 (6 bases). The V gene lost 0 bases and the J gene lost 4 bases, with 7 bases spanning the gap. Germline lookup yields CDR1 SGHKS and CDR2 YYEKEE (reference sequence). The length of the CDR3 is 13 residues. The CDR3 DNA sequence: TGTGCCAGCAGCTTGGTGGACAGCTATGGCTACACCTTC. It translates to CASSLVDSYGYTF.

This sequence joins TRBV29-1 and TRBJ1-5; 9 bases are shared with TRBD1. Germline V gene sequence: CDR1 SQVTM, CDR2 ANQGSEA. This CDR3 comprises 14 residues. V shed 6 bases and J 5 bases; nucleotides not matched to a gene: 8. The CDR3 coding sequence is TGCAGCGTGGCCGGGACAGGGAAGCATCAGCCCCAGCATTTT. It specifies CSVAGTGKHQPQHF.

The gene calls are TRBV5-5 and TRBJ1-6; D is undetermined. Germline V gene lookup returns CDR1 SGHKS and CDR2 YYEKEE (reference sequence). This CDR3 has 16 residues. Trimming took off 1 base at V and 2 bases at J, with 10 bases between the two ends. The CDR3, as DNA: TGTGCCAGCAGCTTGATTTTGCAGGCCTATAATTCACCCCTCCACTTT. Its translation: CASSLILQAYNSPLHF.

This clone was counted only a few times. J is TRBJ2-6 and V is TRBV11-2; D is perhaps TRBD2 (6 bases). This CDR3 spans 16 amino acids. Trimming took off 5 bases at V and 0 bases at J, with 11 bases between the two ends. Germline-derived CDR1 and CDR2 are SGHAT and FQNNGV. CDR3 sequence reads: CASSQDSGSGANVLTF. The CDR3 DNA reads TGTGCCAGCAGCCAAGATAGCGGCTCTGGGGCCAACGTCCTGACTTTC.

V usage is TRBV11-3 and J usage is TRBJ2-7; TRBD2 is a possible D gene (5 bases). CDR3 length: 14 residues. Germline lookup yields CDR1 SGHNT and CDR2 YENEEA. Trimming took off 5 bases at V and 0 bases at J, with 11 bases between the two ends. The CDR3 bases are TGTGCCAGCAGCGCCAGCGGAAGCTCCTACGAGCAGTACTTC. This gives the protein CASSASGSSYEQYF. Supplemented by reference TRBV11-3 and TRBJ2-7, the full variable domain reads EAGVVQSPRYKIIEKKQPVAFWCNPISGHNTLYWYLQNLGQGPELLIRYENEEAVDDSQLPKDRFSAERLKGVDSTLKIQPAELGDSAVYLCASSASGSSYEQYFGPGTRLTVT.

As regards this clone: An end of the junction does not agree with germline; a read error may underlie this. The V gene is TRBV7-9, the J gene TRBJ2-7; D is possibly TRBD1 (6 bases). This CDR3 has 14 residues. Germline loops: CDR1 SEHNR, CDR2 FQNEAQ (reference sequence). CDR3 DNA sequence: TGTGCCGGCAGCGAGGACAGCTTTCCCTACGAGCAGTACTTC. Translation gives CAGSEDSFPYEQYF.

The rearrangement links TRBV7-3 to TRBJ2-3, with a possible D match to TRBD2 (6 bases). Trimming removed 5 bases from V and 8 bases from J, with 14 bases in between. Looked up from germline, CDR1 is SGHTA and CDR2 is FQGTGA. The CDR3 runs 13 residues. CDR3 in amino acids: CASSPRLGGTQYF. DNA for the CDR3: TGTGCCAGCAGCCCCCGACTAGGTGGTACGCAGTATTTT. Based on the CDR3 plus reference TRBV7-3 and TRBJ2-3, the full variable domain is GAGVSQTPSNKVTEKGKYVELRCDPISGHTALYWYRQSLGQGPEFLIYFQGTGAADDSGLPNDRFFAVRPEGSVSTLKIQRTERGDSAVYLCASSPRLGGTQYFGPGTRLTVL.